This TCR beta chain was identified in a study of blood T cell repertoires in COVID-19. Study overall: The United States, Italy and Spain supplied acute and convalescent COVID-19 samples. In each case, the material was cDNA or gDNA derived from T cells, B-cell-depleted T cells, or PBMCs.

This clone occurred a few times. The CDR3 contains 14 residues. With V trimmed by 8 bases and J by 4 bases, 10 bases remained unmatched. CDR1 is LGHDT, CDR2 YNNKEL, per germline (reference sequence). In the authors' methods: Quantification of nucleated cells was approximated via reference gene primer amplification. This table comes from immunoSEQ multiplex PCR, and its TCRdb copy is limited to in-frame clones, with some not included. That table gives V, J and clone size, and the DNA gave D and trimming. The table shows over 200,000 clones, with around 80% occurring only once. The clonotype comes from a man in his forties who had recovered from COVID-19. Sequences were obtained from peripheral blood. This chain links TRBV3-1 (or the pseudogene TRBV3-2) with TRBJ2-5; 7 bases match TRBD1. The CDR3, as DNA: TGTGCCAGCGGCGAAGACAGGGTAAGAGAGACCCAGTACTTC. Translated: CASGEDRVRETQYF.